The 18 T cell receptor beta chains reported below all come from one sample, sequenced in a study of blood T cell repertoires in COVID-19. Measured with immunoSEQ multiplex PCR; TCRdb has only the in-frame clones, and not every one. The sample includes about 220,000 clones, over 80% seen only once; the top ten take 6.8%. The sequencing sample was made of PBMCs or T cells enriched from blood (not recorded which). The source is a woman aged 40 to 50 who had recovered from COVID-19.

This sequence joins TRBV30 and TRBJ2-3, with TRBD1 matching over 7 bases. This CDR3 comprises 14 residues. The V gene end was trimmed by 0 bases and the J gene end by 4 bases; junction bases not matched to a gene: 4. Germline V lookup: CDR1 GTSNPN, CDR2 SVGIG (reference sequence). CDR3 region: CAWSVGGGSDTQYF. Here the CDR3 DNA reads TGTGCCTGGAGTGTAGGGGGCGGCTCAGATACGCAGTATTTT.

The rearrangement links TRBV7-6 to TRBJ2-1, with D possibly being TRBD2 (5 bases). Trimming pared 2 bases from V and 6 bases from J, leaving 5 bases between. Germline V CDR1 and CDR2: SGHVS, FNYEAQ. This CDR3 region has 12 residues. CDR3 DNA: TGTGCCAGCAGCTTAACTAGCAATGAGCAGTTCTTC. The encoded protein is CASSLTSNEQFF.

This clone was seen once. The chain uses TRBV10-2 and TRBJ1-1, with D possibly being TRBD1 (5 bases). Per germline, CDR1 WSHSY and CDR2 SAAADI. V was trimmed by 6 bases and J by 4 bases, leaving 9 bases between them. The length of the CDR3 is 12 residues. The CDR3: CASSRAATEAFF. CDR3 in DNA: TGCGCCAGCAGCAGGGCCGCCACTGAAGCTTTCTTT.

This clone was counted between two and nine times. The chain employs TRBV11-2 and TRBJ1-2; 8 bases are shared with TRBD1. The CDR3 spans 13 residues. Germline loops: CDR1 SGHAT, CDR2 FQNNGV. V shed 7 bases and J 3 bases; nucleotides not matched to a gene: 4. DNA for the CDR3: TGTGCCAGCAATCCGGGACAGGACTATGGCTACACCTTC. Protein sequence: CASNPGQDYGYTF.

The V gene is TRBV29-1, the J gene TRBJ1-4; possibly TRBD1 for D (5 bases). This CDR3 is 13 amino acids long. Germline V gene sequence: CDR1 SQVTM, CDR2 ANQGSEA. V lost 3 bases and J 4 bases, leaving 9 bases between the germline ends. The DNA of the CDR3 is TGCAGCGTTGAGTCAGGGCTTAATGAAAAACTGTTTTTT. It specifies CSVESGLNEKLFF.

J is TRBJ2-1 and V is TRBV6-4; 8 bases line up with TRBD2. The CDR3 is made up of 16 amino acids. V was clipped by 2 bases and J by 5 bases; unmatched bases: 8. Germline V gene data show CDR1 as MRHNA and CDR2 as SNTAGT. CDR3 sequence reads: CASSDSGSVSNNEQFF. The CDR3 DNA reads TGTGCCAGCAGTGACAGCGGGAGCGTCAGCAACAATGAGCAGTTCTTC.

The rearrangement uses TRBV28 and TRBJ1-1; D may be TRBD1 (6 bases). V lost 7 bases to trimming and J lost 4 bases, with 13 bases between them. CDR1 is MDHEN, CDR2 SYDVKM, per germline. The CDR3 loop spans 13 amino acids. The CDR3 region is CASTRQGITEAFF. Written as DNA, the CDR3 is TGTGCCAGCACTAGGCAGGGGATCACTGAAGCTTTCTTT.

The rearrangement links TRBV21-1 to TRBJ1-5; the DNA was not used to check the table's D call, TRBD1. TRBV21-1 represents a pseudogene. This CDR3 is 16 amino acids long. CDR3 loop: CASSKNNRDGNQPQHF. The CDR3 DNA reads TGTGCCAGCAGCAAAAATAACAGGGATGGGAATCAGCCCCAGCATTTT.

The V gene is TRBV27, the J gene TRBJ1-2; 9 nucleotides align to TRBD1. This CDR3 spans 13 amino acids. Germline V gene sequence: CDR1 MNHEY, CDR2 SMNVEV (reference sequence). V lost 6 bases and J lost 7; bases outside the gene matches: 6. The CDR3 DNA sequence: TGTGCCAGCAGAAAGGGACAGGGAGGTGGCTACACCTTC. Its translation: CASRKGQGGGYTF.

The J gene is TRBJ1-1, the V gene TRBV10-2; D not resolved. This CDR3 has 12 residues. CDR1 is WSHSY, CDR2 SAAADI, per germline. The ends were cut back, 6 bases at V and 3 bases at J, with 8 bases in the middle. The CDR3 DNA reads as TGCGCCAGCAGAGTCCGGGACACTGAAGCTTTCTTT. This encodes CASRVRDTEAFF.

The DNA for the CDR3 is TGTGCCAGCAGCCGGACTAGCGGGAATCAAAAGTTCTTC. Amino acids: CASSRTSGNQKFF. The chain carries TRBV6-5 and TRBJ2-1, with 12 bases matching TRBD2. CDR3 length equals 13 residues. Germline V lookup: CDR1 MNHEY, CDR2 SVGAGI. J lost 14 bases, V lost 6 bases, and 8 bases had no gene match.

The gene calls are TRBV5-1 and TRBJ2-3; D uncertain. The CDR3 totals 12 residues. CDR1 is SGHRS and CDR2 is YFSETQ in the germline V gene. V was clipped by 1 base and J by 4 bases, with 4 bases between them. The CDR3 spells CASSLRADTQYF. DNA for the CDR3: TGCGCCAGCAGCTTGCGGGCAGATACGCAGTATTTT. Using reference TRBV5-1 and TRBJ2-3 for the parts outside the CDR3, the full variable domain is KAGVTQTPRYLIKTRGQQVTLSCSPISGHRSVSWYQQTPGQGLQFLFEYFSETQRNKGNFPGRFSGRQFSNSRSEMNVSTLELGDSALYLCASSLRADTQYFGPGTRLTVL.

V and J are TRBV27 and TRBJ2-5; 7 nucleotides agree with TRBD2. From germline, CDR1 is MNHEY and CDR2 SMNVEV (reference sequence). This CDR3 is built from 13 residues. Losses at the gene ends were 8 bases for V and 5 bases for J; bases not matched to a gene: 8. The CDR3 DNA reads TGTGCCAGCCGACTAGCCGGGATGGAGACCCAGTACTTC. Translated: CASRLAGMETQYF.

The chain couples TRBV27 to TRBJ1-6, with 10 bases lining up with TRBD1. The CDR3 is made up of 17 amino acids. Germline assignment: CDR1 MNHEY and CDR2 SMNVEV (reference sequence). Trimming took 6 bases from V and 6 from J; bases not matched to a gene: 11. DNA of the CDR3: TGTGCCAGCAGCCGAACGGGACAGGGGATTCGTAATTCACCCCTCCACTTT. Amino acids: CASSRTGQGIRNSPLHF.

The chain carries TRBV28 and TRBJ1-4; D gene unclear. The germline V and J ends were trimmed by 1 base and 8 bases, with 11 bases remaining between them. CDR1 and CDR2 from the germline V gene are MDHEN and SYDVKM. The CDR3 runs 14 residues. The DNA of the CDR3 is TGTGCCAGCAGTTTATCGAGGCCGGAGGAAAAACTGTTTTTT. Residues: CASSLSRPEEKLFF.

The count of this clone is one. The chain uses TRBV2 and TRBJ2-4, with a weak D call TRBD2 (5 bases). The CDR3 is made up of 16 amino acids. V was cut by 2 bases and J by 4 bases, with 15 bases left in between. Germline CDR1 is SNHLY and CDR2 is FYNNEI. The CDR3 DNA follows: TGTGCCAGCAGTGAATCAACGGGGTGGGGAAAAAACATTCAGTACTTC. Protein: CASSESTGWGKNIQYF.

For this clone: The same CDR3 is also encoded by other DNA sequences in this sample. The chain uses TRBV5-1 and TRBJ1-2; 7 bases map to TRBD1. CDR1 SGHRS and CDR2 YFSETQ come from the germline V gene. After removal of 0 bases from V and 0 bases from J, the junction contained 2 bases not matched to a gene. There are 15 residues in the CDR3. CDR3 nucleotide sequence: TGCGCCAGCAGCTTGGGTGGACAGGCTAACTATGGCTACACCTTC. Translation gives CASSLGGQANYGYTF.

This chain joins TRBV7-9 and TRBJ1-3; weak D call: TRBD1 (6 bases). The CDR3 consists of 14 residues. Germline loops: CDR1 SEHNR, CDR2 FQNEAQ (reference sequence). V was pared by 5 bases and J by 6 bases, with 14 bases between. CDR3 loop: CASSPDSRQNTIYF. For the CDR3, the DNA is TGTGCCAGCAGCCCGGACAGCCGACAAAACACCATATATTTT.